This T cell receptor beta chain comes out of a study of T cells in women clearing cervical HPV infection. Study-level information: Controls gave blood once infection was undetectable; cases at lesion identification. Case blood was drawn a median approximately 150 days after lesion detection. Findings and caveats of the study: CIN3+ cases had significantly higher TCR repertoire richness than controls, but evenness did not differ. Cases and controls were distinguished at AUC 0.83 by richness and V genes.

Measured with immunoSEQ multiplex PCR; TCRdb has only the in-frame clones, and not every one. The record lists 20,000 to 25,000 clones, of which the ten most abundant hold approximately 6%. The ends were cut back, 4 bases at V and 5 bases at J, with 7 bases in the middle. In germline, CDR1 is MNHNS, CDR2 SASEGT. The CDR3 has 12 residues. With regard to this clone: Its antigen is unknown. The read ends 3 residues before the CDR3 terminus; that terminus is restored from the germline J gene.

The chain employs TRBV6-1 and TRBJ2-3; the D is unclear. Sequencing was done on a sample of blood buffy coat. The sequence derives from a woman between 18 and 70 years old with a cervical HPV16 infection that either progressed to CIN3+ or cleared (not recorded which). CDR3 bases read: TGTGCCAGCAGTGCAGATCGAGATACG. It specifies CASSADRDT. Given in full, the CDR3 is CASSADRDTQYF.